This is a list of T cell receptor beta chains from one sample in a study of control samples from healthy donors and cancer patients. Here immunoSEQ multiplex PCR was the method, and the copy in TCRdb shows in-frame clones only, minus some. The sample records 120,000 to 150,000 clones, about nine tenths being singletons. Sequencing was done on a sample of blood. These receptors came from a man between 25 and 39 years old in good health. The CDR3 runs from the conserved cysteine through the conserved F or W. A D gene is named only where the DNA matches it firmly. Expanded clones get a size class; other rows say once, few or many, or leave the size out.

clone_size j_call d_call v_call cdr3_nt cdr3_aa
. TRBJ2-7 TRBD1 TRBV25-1 TGTGCCAGCAGTGAACAGGGAACAGGGGGCGTCTACGAGCAGTACTTC CASSEQGTGGVYEQYF
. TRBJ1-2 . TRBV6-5 TGTGCCAGCAGCACAGGGAGTAACTATGGCTACACCTTC CASSTGSNYGYTF
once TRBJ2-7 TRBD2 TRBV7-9 TGTGCCAGCAGCTTAGACGGGAGGGACTACGAGCAGTACTTC CASSLDGRDYEQYF
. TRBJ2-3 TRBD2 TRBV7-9 TGTGCCAGCAGCTTCGCGGGAGGGAGCACAGATACGCAGTATTTT CASSFAGGSTDTQYF
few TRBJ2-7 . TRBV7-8 TGTGCCAGCAGCGCAAGAGGACTCCCGGAGCAGTACTTC CASSARGLPEQYF
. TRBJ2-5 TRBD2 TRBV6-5 TGTGCCAGCTTAGCGGGGGGCTTCCAAGAGACCCAGTACTTC CASLAGGFQETQYF
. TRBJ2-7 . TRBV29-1 TGCAGCGCCGAAATCCTTGACGAGCAGTACTTC CSAEILDEQYF
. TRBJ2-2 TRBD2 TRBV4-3 TGCGCCAGCAGACCCATAGCGGGAGTTGTCACCGGGGAGCTGTTTTTT CASRPIAGVVTGELFF
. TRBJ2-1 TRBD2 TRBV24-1 TGTGCCACCAGTGCCTGGGGGACTAGCGGGACCCAGTTCTTC CATSAWGTSGTQFF
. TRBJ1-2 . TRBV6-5 TGTGCCACCCAGCTTGGGGACGGGAGAACCTTC CATQLGDGRTF
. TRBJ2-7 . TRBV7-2 TGTGCCAGCAGCCCCAGCCCTCCCCCCCCCTACGAGCAGTACTTC CASSPSPPPPYEQYF
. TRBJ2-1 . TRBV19 TGTGCCAGTAGTACTGACCCACTGACTGAGCAGTTCTTC CASSTDPLTEQFF
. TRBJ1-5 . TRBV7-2 TGTGCCAGCAGCTTACGAGACAGACCTTATAGCAATCAGCCCCAGCATTTT CASSLRDRPYSNQPQHF
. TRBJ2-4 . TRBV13 TGTGCCAGCAGCTTATTTGCCAAAAACATTCAGTACTTC CASSLFAKNIQYF
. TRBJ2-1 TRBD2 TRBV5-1 TGCGCCAGCAGCTTGGCTAGCGGGGGGAATGAGCAGTTCTTC CASSLASGGNEQFF
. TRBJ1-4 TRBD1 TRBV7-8 TGTGCCAGCAGCTTAGCGCCAGGGGGGAGTGAAAAACTGTTTTTT CASSLAPGGSEKLFF
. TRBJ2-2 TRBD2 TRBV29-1 TGCAGCGTTTTTCCTAGCGGGGGAACCGGGGAGCTGTTTTTT CSVFPSGGTGELFF
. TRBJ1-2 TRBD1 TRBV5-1 TGCGCCAGCAGCTTGGAAGGGACAGGCGGGGATGGCTACACCTTC CASSLEGTGGDGYTF
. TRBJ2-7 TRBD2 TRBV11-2 TGTGCCAGCAGCTTATTAAGTAGCGGGGGGAGGAACTTC CASSLLSSGGRNF
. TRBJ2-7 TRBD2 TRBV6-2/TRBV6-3 TGTGCCAGCAGTTACTCGAGGCTAGCGGGTCCCTACGAGCAGTACTTC CASSYSRLAGPYEQYF
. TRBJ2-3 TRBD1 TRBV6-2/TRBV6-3 TGTGCCAGCAGTTTCCCGACAGGGGAAGGCACAGATACGCAGTATTTT CASSFPTGEGTDTQYF
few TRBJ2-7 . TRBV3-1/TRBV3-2 TGTGCCAGCAGCCCTCCGCACCTCTACGAGCAGTACTTC CASSPPHLYEQYF
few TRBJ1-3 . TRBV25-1 TGTGCCAGCAGTGGGGCCGGGACTTCAGGAAACACCATATATTTT CASSGAGTSGNTIYF
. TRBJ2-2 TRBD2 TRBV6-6 TGTGCCAGCACCCCCCGGGGGGGCCCCGGGGAGCTGTTTTTT CASTPRGGPGELFF
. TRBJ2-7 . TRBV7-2 TGTGCCAGTAGCTCCACGGGACACCCGATCTACGAGCAGTACTTC CASSSTGHPIYEQYF
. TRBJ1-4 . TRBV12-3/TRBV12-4 TGTGCCAGCACCTACGCCCAAGCTGAAAAACTGTTTTTT CASTYAQAEKLFF
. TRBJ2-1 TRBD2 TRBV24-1 TGTGCCACCAGTGACAATGATTTACCCATGACTAGCGGGGGGGCCCGTGAGCAGTTCTTC CATSDNDLPMTSGGAREQFF
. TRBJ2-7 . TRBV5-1 TGCGCCAGCAGCTTAAGTTTGTCGACCGGACAGCTAAATTACGAGCAGTACTTC CASSLSLSTGQLNYEQYF
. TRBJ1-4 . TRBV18 TGTGCCAGCTCACAGTTCGACAGGTCGCCTAATGAAAAACTGTTTTTT CASSQFDRSPNEKLFF